The rows below give T cell receptor beta chains drawn from one sample of a study of human T cells and chemical hapten exposure. TCRdb reprocessed the RACE reads via MiXCR and lists one record per CDR3 protein. The sample lists 80,000 to 95,000 distinct CDR3 sequences; around a tenth were seen once. The input for sequencing was whole blood, taken in connection with sensitization to the hapten diphenylcyclopropenone (DPC). All receptors come from a woman aged 45-65 years with alopecia areata. Some clones in this sample may be carry-over from other donors' samples. Both conserved end residues are trimmed from each CDR3.

j_call: TRBJ1-5
v_call: TRBV27
cdr3_aa: ASSPRAVESNQPQH

j_call: TRBJ2-5
v_call: TRBV29-1
cdr3_aa: SAGTQETQY

j_call: TRBJ1-1
v_call: TRBV24-1
cdr3_aa: ATSVGSGGMNTEAF

j_call: TRBJ1-3
v_call: TRBV28
cdr3_aa: ASSFNSGNTIY

j_call: TRBJ2-3
v_call: TRBV28
cdr3_aa: ASTYEAGVTDTQY

j_call: TRBJ2-3
v_call: TRBV12-3/TRBV12-4
cdr3_aa: ASSLILWELGGTDTQY

j_call: TRBJ1-4
v_call: TRBV4-2
cdr3_aa: ASSQDRDRVNEKLF

j_call: TRBJ2-6
v_call: TRBV5-8
cdr3_aa: ASRQGITSGANVLT

j_call: TRBJ2-2
v_call: TRBV14
cdr3_aa: ASSPAGGFTGELF

j_call: TRBJ2-7
v_call: TRBV5-8
cdr3_aa: ASSYSGTPSYEQY

j_call: TRBJ1-1
v_call: TRBV2
cdr3_aa: ASSSGFTEAF

j_call: TRBJ1-2
v_call: TRBV6-5
cdr3_aa: ASSYSGQGYGYT

j_call: TRBJ2-3
v_call: TRBV28
cdr3_aa: ASSQSGLQSDTQY

j_call: TRBJ1-1
v_call: TRBV6-1
cdr3_aa: ASTNPGWNTEAF

j_call: TRBJ1-6
v_call: TRBV5-6
cdr3_aa: ASSLYNWFGVKNSPLH

j_call: TRBJ1-5
v_call: TRBV6-5
cdr3_aa: ASSTLAGVGQPQH

j_call: TRBJ2-5
v_call: TRBV27
cdr3_aa: ASSPDRQETQY

j_call: TRBJ2-1
v_call: TRBV5-4
cdr3_aa: ASSPGGTGTYNEQF

j_call: TRBJ1-4
v_call: TRBV6-5
cdr3_aa: ASSYVGTANEKLF

j_call: TRBJ2-1
v_call: TRBV28
cdr3_aa: ASFLRANEQF

j_call: TRBJ1-1
v_call: TRBV18
cdr3_aa: ASSPSGGSTEAF

j_call: TRBJ2-4
v_call: TRBV28
cdr3_aa: ASSFEAYPVQY

j_call: TRBJ2-2
v_call: TRBV27
cdr3_aa: ASSLTNTGELF

j_call: TRBJ2-7
v_call: TRBV7-2
cdr3_aa: ASSLVTVYEQY

j_call: TRBJ2-2
v_call: TRBV6-5
cdr3_aa: ASSSDRSTGELF

j_call: TRBJ2-1
v_call: TRBV5-1
cdr3_aa: ASSSRQGSSNEQF

j_call: TRBJ1-2
v_call: TRBV29-1
cdr3_aa: SVEGLGQGINYGYT